One and the same sample provided the 18 T cell receptor beta chains below, sequenced in a study of blood T cells in healthy people across ages (dated by TCRdb to between 2015 and 2017). Library construction relied on 5' RACE. The instrument given in TCRdb is Illumina HiSeq 2500. A second PCR of about 7 to 12 cycles was run with a J-beta primer mix and a sample-barcoded 5' primer. The public reads were reanalyzed by TCRdb: fastp trimming at Q25, MiXCR alignment, in-frame beta chains only. Rows matching on CDR3 protein sequence are summarized as one entry with the most common DNA and genes. The sample records fewer than 900,000 distinct CDR3 sequences, approximately 39% of which are singletons. The ten most abundant clones make up 20% to 25% of the sample. Material for sequencing was blood. The receptors were sampled from a woman aged 55-69 years in good health.

The rearrangement links TRBV7-2 to TRBJ2-1; D is ambiguous. The J call may be mistaken, given a closer DNA end match to TRBJ2-7. The CDR3 length is 15 residues. Germline assignment: CDR1 SGHTA and CDR2 FQGNSA. CDR3 loop: CASSSTSSSYNEQYF. The CDR3 nucleotides read TGTGCCAGCAGCTCCACCTCGAGCTCCTACAATGAGCAGTACTTC.

The V call is TRBV6-6, the J call TRBJ1-5; possibly TRBD1 for D (5 bases). The ends were cut back, 0 bases at V and 9 bases at J, with 18 bases in the middle. The CDR3 has 16 amino acids. Germline V gives CDR1 MNHNY, CDR2 SVGAGI (reference sequence). The CDR3 DNA sequence: TGTGCCAGCAGTTACTCGGAGGGCAGGCTGGGGGGGCCCCAGCATTTT. Translation gives CASSYSEGRLGGPQHF.

The genes are TRBV28 and TRBJ1-2, with D possibly matching TRBD1 (6 bases). The V and J ends lost 2 bases and 6 bases respectively, with 10 bases between them. Germline V gene sequence: CDR1 MDHEN, CDR2 SYDVKM. The CDR3 is made up of 13 amino acids. CDR3: CASSLQGTNGYTF. The DNA of the CDR3 is TGTGCCAGCAGTTTACAGGGGACGAATGGCTACACCTTC.

This clonotype showed up just a few times. The rearrangement uses TRBV29-1 and TRBJ2-3; D uncertain. The CDR3 sequence is 14 residues long. Germline CDR1 SQVTM, CDR2 ANQGSEA. V was clipped by 4 bases and J by 1 base, with 12 bases between them. CDR3 bases: TGCAGCGTTGTACCGGGCACTGGCACAGATACGCAGTATTTT. It translates to CSVVPGTGTDTQYF.

A few counts support this clonotype. V is TRBV6-5 and J is TRBJ1-2; a possible D gene is TRBD1 (5 bases). The CDR3 is 14 amino acids. V lost 3 bases to trimming and J lost 6 bases, with 14 bases between them. The germline CDR1 and CDR2 sequences are MNHEY and SVGAGI. As DNA, the CDR3 is TGTGCCAGCAGTTATCGTAGCAGGGAAAATGGCTACACCTTC. Its protein is CASSYRSRENGYTF.

The chain employs TRBV10-3 and TRBJ2-2, with 11 bases identical to TRBD2. CDR1 ENHRY and CDR2 SYGVKD come from the germline V gene. This CDR3 contains 20 residues. The junction had 13 bases not matched to a gene; V was cut back by 2 bases and J by 2 bases. CDR3 amino acids: CAISEGPTSGNTFNTGELFF. For the CDR3, the DNA is TGTGCCATCAGTGAGGGTCCGACTAGCGGGAATACCTTTAACACCGGGGAGCTGTTTTTT.

On this clonotype itself: A much larger clone lies a single base off, so this may be a read error. The chain employs TRBV6-2 or TRBV6-3 and TRBJ2-5; D might be TRBD2 (6 bases). V was trimmed by 2 bases and J by 11 bases, leaving 27 bases between them. CDR3 length: 17 residues. Germline loops: CDR1 MNHEY, CDR2 SVGEGT. The CDR3 sequence is CASSYGIRRDFYNEQYF. The CDR3 DNA reads TGTGCCAGCAGTTACGGTATAAGGCGGGACTTCTACAATGAGCAGTACTTC.

This clonotype was found a few times. The chain joins TRBV5-1 to TRBJ1-2; D gene ambiguous. Trimming took 3 bases from V and 6 from J, leaving 9 bases between them. The CDR3 runs 12 residues. The germline gives CDR1 SGHRS, CDR2 YFSETQ. The CDR3 loop is CASSSPGDGYTF. The DNA for the CDR3 is TGCGCCAGCAGCTCCCCAGGTGATGGCTACACCTTC.

The chain combines TRBV10-2 with TRBJ2-7, with D maybe TRBD1 (6 bases). The CDR3 has 14 residues. The ends were cut back, 6 bases at V and 3 bases at J, with 15 bases in the middle. The germline V gene has CDR1 WSHSY and CDR2 SAAADI. In DNA, the CDR3 is TGCGCCAGCAGGTCCTCCGGGACATTCTACGAGCAGTACTTC. It yields the protein CASRSSGTFYEQYF.

The chain joins TRBV6-2 or TRBV6-3 to TRBJ2-7; 7 bases fit TRBD1. This CDR3 is 14 amino acids long. Germline assignment: CDR1 MNHEY and CDR2 SVGEGT. V gave up 7 bases and J gave up 2 bases; unmatched junction bases: 8. CDR3: CASNLQGPPYEQYF. CDR3 nucleotides: TGTGCCAGCAATCTACAGGGGCCCCCCTACGAGCAGTACTTC.

This clonotype was seen once. This may be a read error, as it is one base from a much larger clone. This chain uses TRBV5-5 with TRBJ2-1; possible D gene TRBD2, 5 bases. The germline V gene has CDR1 SGHKS and CDR2 YYEKEE (reference sequence). This CDR3 comprises 16 residues. V was cut by 3 bases and J by 10 bases, with 23 bases left in between. The CDR3 nucleotides read TGTGCCAGCAGCTCGACCGATCAGTGGACTTCCTACGAGCAGTTCTTC. This sequence encodes CASSSTDQWTSYEQFF.

In this sample, this clonotype turned up many times. This chain uses TRBV4-3 with TRBJ2-6; 8 positions agree with TRBD1. The CDR3 runs to 16 residues. V lost 8 bases, J lost 0 bases, and 6 bases stayed unmatched. Per germline, CDR1 LGHNA and CDR2 YSLEER. The CDR3 sequence is CASSRTGNSGANVLTF. The CDR3 DNA is TGCGCCAGCTCCAGGACAGGGAACTCTGGGGCCAACGTCCTGACTTTC.

The sample holds a few counts of this clonotype. The V and J genes are TRBV7-2 and TRBJ1-2, with 7 bases fitting TRBD1. V shed 1 base, J shed 6 bases, and the junction held 5 bases outside the gene matches. Germline lookup yields CDR1 SGHTA and CDR2 FQGNSA. This CDR3 contains 14 residues. The CDR3 bases are TGTGCCAGCAGCTTAGTAACAGGGGAGAATGGCTACACCTTC. Residues: CASSLVTGENGYTF.

The chain has TRBV6-6 and TRBJ2-3, with 7 bases matching TRBD1. From germline, CDR1 is MNHNY and CDR2 SVGAGI (reference sequence). This CDR3 is 14 amino acids long. V gave up 6 bases and J gave up 2 bases; unmatched junction bases: 5. The CDR3 region is CASRDRSVTDTQYF. The DNA of the CDR3 is TGTGCCAGCAGGGACAGGTCTGTCACAGATACGCAGTATTTT.

This clonotype occurred a few times. V and J are TRBV20-1 and TRBJ2-5; TRBD1 matches 9 bases. CDR3 length equals 17 residues. Germline CDR1 reads DFQATT; CDR2 reads SNEGSKA (reference sequence). Losses at the gene ends were 1 base for V and 0 bases for J; bases not matched to a gene: 9. The CDR3 region has the DNA TGCAGTGCTAGAGCCCCGTTGACAGGGGGATACCAAGAGACCCAGTACTTC. Protein product: CSARAPLTGGYQETQYF.

This sequence joins TRBV7-9 and TRBJ1-1; 7 bases are shared with TRBD1. V lost 0 bases to trimming and J lost 0 bases; unmatched junction nucleotides: 7. This CDR3 spans 17 amino acids. Germline CDR1 SEHNR, CDR2 FQNEAQ (reference sequence). CDR3 coding DNA: TGTGCCAGCAGCTTAGCATGGGAGGGGGCTATGAACACTGAAGCTTTCTTT. The encoded protein is CASSLAWEGAMNTEAFF.

This clonotype was detected a few times. The CDR3 sequence is CASRGQGAAEAFF. CDR3 nucleotides: TGTGCCAGCAGAGGACAGGGGGCAGCTGAAGCTTTCTTT. V usage is TRBV12-3 or TRBV12-4 and J usage is TRBJ1-1; TRBD1 matches 11 bases. The CDR3 length is 13 residues. J was trimmed by 6 bases and V by 6 bases; bases with no gene match: 3.

The J gene is TRBJ2-4, the V gene TRBV10-3; D gene ambiguous. The DNA end lines up better with TRBJ2-7; the J call may be wrong. The CDR3 runs 13 residues. The V gene's germline CDR1 is ENHRY and CDR2 SYGVKD. The chain's CDR3 is CAFKFTEDYEQYF. The CDR3 region has the DNA TGTGCCTTCAAGTTTACAGAAGACTACGAGCAGTACTTC.